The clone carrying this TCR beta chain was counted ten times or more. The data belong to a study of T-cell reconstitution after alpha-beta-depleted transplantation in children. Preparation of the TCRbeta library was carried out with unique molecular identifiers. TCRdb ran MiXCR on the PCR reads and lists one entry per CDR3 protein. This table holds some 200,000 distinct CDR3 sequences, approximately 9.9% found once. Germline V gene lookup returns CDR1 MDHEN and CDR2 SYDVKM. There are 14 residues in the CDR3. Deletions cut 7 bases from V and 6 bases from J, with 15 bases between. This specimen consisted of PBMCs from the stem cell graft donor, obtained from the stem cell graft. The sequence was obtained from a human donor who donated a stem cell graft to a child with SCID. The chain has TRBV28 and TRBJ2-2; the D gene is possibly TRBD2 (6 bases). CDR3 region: CASIPGGMAGELFF. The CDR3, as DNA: TGTGCCAGCATTCCCGGGGGTATGGCCGGGGAGCTGTTTTTT.